Given below is one T cell receptor beta chain in context. The antigen is unknown. CDR1 GTSNPN and CDR2 SVGIG come from the germline V gene (reference sequence). V was trimmed by 0 bases and J by 2 bases, leaving 7 bases between them. The CDR3 sequence is 13 residues long. This sample is drawn from a study of shared clonotypes between healthy human individuals. Regarding the study as a whole: Among non-shared clonotypes, generation probabilities were lower than among those shared by all four donors.

Combination of CD45RO+ cells with CCR7-negative CD45RA+ TemRA cells was used for CD8 memory. The authors ran the assay at deep level. Genomic DNA (from each subset) was split evenly across several immunoSEQ plates. Using immunoSEQ multiplex PCR, the repertoire was profiled, and TCRdb retains in-frame clones only, with some absent. The sample holds a few hundred thousand clones, around 96% seen once. What was sequenced was memory CD8+ T cells sorted from blood. This sample's subset: CD45RO+ cells pooled with CCR7-negative TemRA cells. The chain joins TRBV30 to TRBJ1-2; unclear D gene. The origin of this receptor is a man aged 25-40 years in good health. The CDR3 region is CAWSVVQNYGYTF. In DNA form, the CDR3 reads TGTGCCTGGAGTGTAGTCCAGAACTATGGCTACACCTTC.